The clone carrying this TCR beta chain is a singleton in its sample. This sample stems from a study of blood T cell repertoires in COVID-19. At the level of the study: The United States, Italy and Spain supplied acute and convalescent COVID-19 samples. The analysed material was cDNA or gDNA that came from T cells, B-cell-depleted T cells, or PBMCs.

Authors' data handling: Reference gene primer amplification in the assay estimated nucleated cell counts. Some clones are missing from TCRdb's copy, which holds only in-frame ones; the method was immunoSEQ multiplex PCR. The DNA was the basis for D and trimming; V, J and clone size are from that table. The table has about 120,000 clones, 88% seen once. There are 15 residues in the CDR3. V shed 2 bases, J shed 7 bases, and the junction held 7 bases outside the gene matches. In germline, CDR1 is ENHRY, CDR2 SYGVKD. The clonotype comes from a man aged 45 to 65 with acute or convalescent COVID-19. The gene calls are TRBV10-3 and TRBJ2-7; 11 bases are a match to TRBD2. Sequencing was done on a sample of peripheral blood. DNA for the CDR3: TGTGCCATCAGTGAGGGGAGCACTAGCGGGAGTGAGCAGTACTTC. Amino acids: CAISEGSTSGSEQYF.